The rows below give T cell receptor beta chains drawn from one sample of a study of naive and memory T cell subsets. MiXCR, run by TCRdb on the UMI-ligation and nested PCR reads, gives a single entry per CDR3 protein. The sample holds tens of thousands of distinct CDR3 sequences, about 6.2% seen once. The starting material was skin, obtained from a tuberculin skin test site. The receptors originated from an adult in good health. Both conserved end residues are part of each CDR3. The D gene is left open where the match is weak. Expanded clones are given a class, and other clones once, few, many or no size at all.

TRBJ2-7,.,TRBV20-1,.,CSARAVGTQSYEQYF,TGCAGTGCTAGGGCTGTTGGGACACAGTCCTACGAGCAGTACTTC
TRBJ2-7,.,TRBV3-1,many,CASSQVGVGQYF,TGTGCCAGCAGCCAAGTGGGGGTCGGGCAGTACTTC
TRBJ1-2,.,TRBV20-1,few,CSARSLVSGLDNYGYTF,TGCAGTGCTAGATCTCTGGTATCTGGTTTGGATAACTATGGCTACACCTTC
TRBJ1-1,TRBD1,TRBV19,.,CASSIDFGTMGRGGEAFF,TGTGCCAGTAGTATAGATTTCGGGACGATGGGCAGGGGGGGTGAAGCTTTCTTT
TRBJ2-5,.,TRBV5-6,many,CASSLGGGHQETQYF,TGTGCCAGCAGCTTGGGCGGGGGCCACCAAGAGACCCAGTACTTC
TRBJ1-5,.,TRBV7-9,few,CASSLTIGGSDQPQHF,TGTGCCAGCAGCTTAACGATCGGAGGGTCGGATCAGCCCCAGCATTTT
TRBJ2-7,.,TRBV6-5,many,CASSPGPYEQYF,TGTGCCAGCAGCCCCGGACCCTACGAGCAGTACTTC
TRBJ2-7,.,TRBV29-1,many,CSVEEQGSEQYF,TGCAGCGTTGAAGAGCAGGGTAGCGAGCAGTACTTC
TRBJ2-2,.,TRBV19,many,CASSITGVSTGELFF,TGTGCCAGTAGTATAACCGGGGTCAGCACCGGGGAGCTGTTTTTT
TRBJ1-1,.,TRBV5-5,few,CASSRESAEAFF,TGTGCCAGCAGCCGAGAATCGGCTGAAGCTTTCTTT
TRBJ1-5,.,TRBV27,many,CASSPRSLGQPQHF,TGTGCCAGCAGTCCCCGGTCATTAGGTCAGCCCCAGCATTTT
TRBJ2-7,TRBD1,TRBV27,.,CASSLQGANYEQYF,TGTGCCAGCAGTTTGCAGGGGGCGAACTACGAGCAGTACTTC
TRBJ2-5,.,TRBV29-1,many,CSVVIAWYQETQYF,TGCAGCGTTGTCATCGCTTGGTACCAAGAGACCCAGTACTTC
TRBJ2-7,TRBD2,TRBV19,.,CASSPRRAGDDYEQYF,TGTGCCAGTAGCCCCCGTCGCGCGGGGGACGACTACGAGCAGTACTTC
TRBJ2-7,.,TRBV4-1,many,CASSQEGRVGTYEQYF,TGCGCCAGCAGCCAAGAGGGCCGGGTAGGAACCTACGAGCAGTACTTC
TRBJ1-1,.,TRBV20-1,.,CSASRGRNTEAFF,TGCAGTGCTAGTCGGGGCAGGAACACTGAAGCTTTCTTT
TRBJ1-1,.,TRBV5-4,many,CASSLAVPRRGEGTEAFF,TGTGCCAGCAGCTTGGCCGTCCCCCGCCGGGGGGAAGGGACTGAAGCTTTCTTT
TRBJ2-4,.,TRBV20-1,few,CSAREPLTNIQYF,TGCAGTGCTAGAGAGCCCCTGACGAACATTCAGTACTTC
TRBJ2-7,.,TRBV20-1,many,CSARAGHISYEQYF,TGCAGTGCTAGGGCAGGACACATCTCCTACGAGCAGTACTTC
TRBJ2-2,.,TRBV6-5,.,CASSSTALRRGTGELFF,TGTGCCAGCAGCTCGACAGCGCTAAGGAGAGGTACCGGGGAGCTGTTTTTT
TRBJ1-3,TRBD1,TRBV20-1,many,CSARESDRGSGNTIYF,TGCAGTGCTAGAGAGTCGGACAGGGGCTCTGGAAACACCATATATTTT
TRBJ2-3,.,TRBV7-2,few,CASSSLLAVSTDTQYF,TGTGCCAGCAGCTCCCTACTAGCAGTAAGCACAGATACGCAGTATTTT
TRBJ2-5,.,TRBV24-1,many,CAPKSHPDGVRTQYF,TGTGCCCCTAAGAGCCACCCAGACGGAGTCCGAACCCAGTACTTC
TRBJ2-6,TRBD1,TRBV18,few,CASSRLGQGQSSGANVLTF,TGTGCCAGCTCACGACTCGGACAGGGCCAAAGTTCTGGGGCCAACGTCCTGACTTTC
TRBJ2-7,.,TRBV14,many,CASSQGRPHEQYF,TGTGCCAGCAGCCAAGGCCGGCCCCACGAGCAGTACTTC
TRBJ2-6,.,TRBV4-1,medium-sized,CASSQEGGRANVLTF,TGCGCCAGCAGCCAAGAAGGGGGAAGGGCCAACGTCCTGACTTTC
TRBJ2-1,TRBD2,TRBV12-5,many,CASGLVASGGAPTYNEQFF,TGTGCTAGTGGTTTGGTAGCTAGCGGGGGCGCTCCGACGTACAATGAGCAGTTCTTC
TRBJ2-1,TRBD1,TRBV5-1,few,CASSPNPGTDNEQFF,TGCGCCAGCAGCCCAAACCCCGGGACAGATAATGAGCAGTTCTTC
TRBJ2-1,TRBD2,TRBV20-1,many,CSAIGTSGGISYNEQFF,TGCAGTGCTATCGGGACTAGCGGGGGGATCTCCTACAATGAGCAGTTCTTC
TRBJ2-7,TRBD2,TRBV5-6,many,CASSPSSGSSYEQYF,TGTGCCAGCAGCCCCTCTAGCGGAAGCTCCTACGAGCAGTACTTC
TRBJ2-7,.,TRBV5-1,many,CASSSDSNYEQYF,TGCGCCAGCAGCTCAGACAGTAATTACGAGCAGTACTTC
TRBJ2-2,.,TRBV20-1,many,CSARWPANTGELFF,TGCAGTGCTAGATGGCCCGCGAACACCGGGGAGCTGTTTTTT
TRBJ1-2,TRBD1,TRBV6-5,.,CASSYGTGSNYGYTF,TGTGCCAGCAGTTACGGGACAGGCTCTAACTATGGCTACACCTTC
TRBJ1-1,.,TRBV20-1,few,CSAREQVMNTEAFF,TGCAGTGCTAGGGAACAGGTCATGAACACTGAAGCTTTCTTT
TRBJ2-1,.,TRBV5-5,many,CASSSGVYNEQFF,TGTGCCAGCAGCTCAGGGGTTTACAATGAGCAGTTCTTC
TRBJ2-1,TRBD2,TRBV7-2,many,CASSSPRRASGGATYNEQFF,TGTGCCAGCAGCTCACCACGGCGGGCTAGCGGGGGGGCAACCTACAATGAGCAGTTCTTC
TRBJ2-7,TRBD2,TRBV5-6,few,CASSSGGGYEQYF,TGTGCCAGCAGCAGCGGGGGGGGGTACGAGCAGTACTTC
TRBJ2-7,.,TRBV27,many,CASSSTGTYEQYF,TGTGCCAGCAGTTCGACAGGAACCTACGAGCAGTACTTC
TRBJ2-5,TRBD1,TRBV6-2/TRBV6-3,many,CASSYRTGVETQYF,TGTGCCAGCAGTTACCGGACAGGGGTGGAGACCCAGTACTTC
TRBJ2-1,.,TRBV9,few,CASSRSGGGNYNEQFF,TGTGCCAGCAGCAGATCAGGGGGGGGGAACTACAATGAGCAGTTCTTC
TRBJ2-5,.,TRBV5-6,.,CASSLRLASRETQYF,TGTGCCAGCAGCTTGCGTCTAGCAAGCAGAGAGACCCAGTACTTC
TRBJ2-7,TRBD2,TRBV29-1,many,CSVRAGTYEQYF,TGCAGCGTCCGAGCGGGGACCTACGAGCAGTACTTC
TRBJ1-2,.,TRBV6-1,many,CASGYREDGYTF,TGTGCCAGCGGATACAGGGAAGATGGCTACACCTTC
TRBJ2-7,TRBD2,TRBV5-1,many,CASSLESSGGDEQYF,TGCGCCAGCAGCTTGGAGTCTAGCGGGGGGGACGAGCAGTACTTC
TRBJ2-2,TRBD2,TRBV5-1,many,CASSSLAGNTGELFF,TGCGCCAGCAGCTCACTAGCGGGGAACACCGGGGAGCTGTTTTTT
TRBJ1-3,.,TRBV7-9,.,CASSSGPLSGNTIYF,TGTGCCAGCAGCTCGGGTCCCCTCTCTGGAAACACCATATATTTT
TRBJ2-7,TRBD1,TRBV27,few,CASSARTGLEVEQYF,TGTGCCAGCAGTGCCAGGACAGGATTAGAAGTTGAGCAGTACTTC
TRBJ2-1,.,TRBV12-3/TRBV12-4,many,CASSLVGTYYNEQFF,TGTGCCAGCAGTTTAGTGGGGACCTATTACAATGAGCAGTTCTTC
TRBJ2-3,TRBD2,TRBV6-6,many,CASRGGTSGDTDTQYF,TGTGCCAGCAGGGGGGGGACTAGCGGGGACACAGATACGCAGTATTTT
TRBJ2-7,TRBD2,TRBV28,medium-sized,CASSPGGGFSYEQYF,TGTGCCAGCAGCCCCGGGGGGGGATTCTCCTACGAGCAGTACTTC
TRBJ2-7,TRBD2,TRBV2,.,CASSEGSGFQLYEQYF,TGTGCCAGCAGTGAAGGTAGCGGGTTCCAACTCTACGAGCAGTACTTC
TRBJ1-3,TRBD1,TRBV12-5,.,CAGNTGVAGNTIYF,TGTGCTGGCAACACAGGGGTAGCTGGAAACACCATATATTTT
TRBJ2-2,TRBD2,TRBV10-3,many,CAIRDQAGANTGELFF,TGTGCCATCAGGGACCAAGCGGGGGCGAACACCGGGGAGCTGTTTTTT
TRBJ1-1,.,TRBV5-1,.,CASSRDGIPTGTEAFF,TGCGCCAGCAGCCGGGACGGGATTCCGACCGGGACTGAAGCTTTCTTT
TRBJ2-5,.,TRBV14,few,CASSQDSILEDQETQYF,TGTGCCAGCAGCCAAGATAGCATCCTGGAGGATCAAGAGACCCAGTACTTC